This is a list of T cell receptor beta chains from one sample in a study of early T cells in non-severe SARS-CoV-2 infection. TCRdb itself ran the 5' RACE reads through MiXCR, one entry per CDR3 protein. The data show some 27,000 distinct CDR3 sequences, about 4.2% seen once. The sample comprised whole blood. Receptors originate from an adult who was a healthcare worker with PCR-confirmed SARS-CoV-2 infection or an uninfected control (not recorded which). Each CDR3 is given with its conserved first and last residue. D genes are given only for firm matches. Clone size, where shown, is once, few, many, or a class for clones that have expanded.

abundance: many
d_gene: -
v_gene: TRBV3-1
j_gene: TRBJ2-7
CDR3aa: CASSQDLLSEQYF
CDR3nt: TGTGCCAGCAGCCAAGATCTATTGAGCGAGCAGTACTTC

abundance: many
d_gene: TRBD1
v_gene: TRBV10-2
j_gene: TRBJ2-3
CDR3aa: CASRSDRGLDTQYF
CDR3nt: TGCGCCAGCAGATCGGACAGGGGGCTAGATACGCAGTATTTT

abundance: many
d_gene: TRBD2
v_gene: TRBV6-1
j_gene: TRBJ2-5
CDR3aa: CASSTGLAKETQYF
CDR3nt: TGTGCCAGCAGCACCGGACTAGCGAAAGAGACCCAGTACTTC

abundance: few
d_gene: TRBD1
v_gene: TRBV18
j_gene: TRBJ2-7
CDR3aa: CASSVTGQGGHEQYF
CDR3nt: TGTGCCAGCTCAGTCACGGGACAGGGTGGGCACGAGCAGTACTTC

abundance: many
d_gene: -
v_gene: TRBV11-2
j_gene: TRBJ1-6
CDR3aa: CASSLGRGAYNSPLHF
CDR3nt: TGTGCCAGCAGCTTAGGACGGGGCGCGTATAATTCACCCCTCCACTTT

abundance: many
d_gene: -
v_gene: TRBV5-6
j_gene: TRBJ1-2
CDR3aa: CASSFGQFSGYTF
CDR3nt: TGTGCCAGCAGCTTCGGGCAGTTCTCGGGCTACACCTTC

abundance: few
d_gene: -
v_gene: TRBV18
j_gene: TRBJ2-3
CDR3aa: CASSPRRTDTQYF
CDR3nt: TGTGCCAGCTCACCACGTAGGACAGATACGCAGTATTTT

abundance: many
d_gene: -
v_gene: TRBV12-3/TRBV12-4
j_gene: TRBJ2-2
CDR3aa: CASTQGNTGELFF
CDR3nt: TGTGCCAGCACTCAGGGAAACACCGGGGAGCTGTTTTTT

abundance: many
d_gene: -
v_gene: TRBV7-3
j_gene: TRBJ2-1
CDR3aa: CASSLTGLPGNEQFF
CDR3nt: TGTGCCAGCAGCTTGACCGGACTTCCTGGTAATGAGCAGTTCTTC

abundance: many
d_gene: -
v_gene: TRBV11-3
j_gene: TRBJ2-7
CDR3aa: CASSLSPPPGEQYF
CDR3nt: TGTGCCAGCAGCTTATCCCCCCCCCCGGGAGAGCAGTACTTC

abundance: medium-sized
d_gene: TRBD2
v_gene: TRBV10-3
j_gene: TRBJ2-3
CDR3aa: CAISNPSGGTDTQYF
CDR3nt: TGTGCCATCAGTAATCCTAGCGGGGGAACGGATACGCAGTATTTT

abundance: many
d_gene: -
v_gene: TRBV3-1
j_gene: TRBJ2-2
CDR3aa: CASSTRRYANTGELFF
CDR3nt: TGTGCCAGCAGCACCCGGAGGTACGCGAACACCGGGGAGCTGTTTTTT

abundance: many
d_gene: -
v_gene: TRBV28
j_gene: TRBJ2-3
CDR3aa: CASSAGGGSTDTQYF
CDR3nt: TGTGCCAGCAGTGCCGGGGGCGGTAGCACAGATACGCAGTATTTT

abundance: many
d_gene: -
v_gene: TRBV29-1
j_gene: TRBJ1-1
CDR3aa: CSAGLMNTEAFF
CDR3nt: TGCAGCGCAGGACTCATGAACACTGAAGCTTTCTTT

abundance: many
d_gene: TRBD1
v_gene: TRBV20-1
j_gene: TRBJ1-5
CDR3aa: CSTGQGAGQPQHF
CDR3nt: TGCAGTACTGGACAGGGGGCTGGTCAGCCCCAGCATTTT

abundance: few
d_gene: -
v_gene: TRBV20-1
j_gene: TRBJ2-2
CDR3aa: CSASDRTNTGELFF
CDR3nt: TGCAGTGCTAGTGACAGGACGAACACCGGGGAGCTGTTTTTT

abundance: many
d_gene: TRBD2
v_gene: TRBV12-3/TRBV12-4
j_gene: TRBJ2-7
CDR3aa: CASSFRPGGIYEQYF
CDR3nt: TGTGCCAGCAGTTTTCGACCCGGGGGGATCTACGAGCAGTACTTC

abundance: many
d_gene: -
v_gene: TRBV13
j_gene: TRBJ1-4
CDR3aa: CASSPRGVEKLFF
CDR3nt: TGTGCCAGCAGCCCCCGTGGGGTTGAAAAACTGTTTTTT

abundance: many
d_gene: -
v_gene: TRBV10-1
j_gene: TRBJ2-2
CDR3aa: CASSDPQGANTGELFF
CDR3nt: TGCGCCAGCAGTGACCCCCAGGGCGCGAACACCGGGGAGCTGTTTTTT

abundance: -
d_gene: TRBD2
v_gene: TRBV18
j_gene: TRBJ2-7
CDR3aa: CASSRLAGPTYEQYF
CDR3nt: TGTGCCAGCTCACGACTAGCGGGACCCACCTACGAGCAGTACTTC

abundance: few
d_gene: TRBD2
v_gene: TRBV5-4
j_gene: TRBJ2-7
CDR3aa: CASSPRTSGRTEQYF
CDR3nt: TGTGCCAGCAGCCCTAGGACTAGCGGGAGGACCGAGCAGTACTTC

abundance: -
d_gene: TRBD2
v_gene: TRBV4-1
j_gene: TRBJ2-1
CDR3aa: CASSQESGLRNEQFF
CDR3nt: TGCGCCAGCAGCCAAGAATCGGGACTAAGAAATGAGCAGTTCTTC

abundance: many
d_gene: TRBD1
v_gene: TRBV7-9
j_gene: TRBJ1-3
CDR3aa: CASSLNSGTVGNTIYF
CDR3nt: TGTGCCAGCAGTTTAAATTCTGGGACAGTTGGAAACACCATATATTTT

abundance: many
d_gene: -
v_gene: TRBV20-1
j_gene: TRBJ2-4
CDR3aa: CSARQGRNIQYF
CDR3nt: TGCAGTGCTAGACAGGGTAGAAACATTCAGTACTTC

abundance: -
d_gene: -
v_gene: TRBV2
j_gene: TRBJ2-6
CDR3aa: CASSDHEANVLTF
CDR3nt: TGTGCCAGCAGTGATCACGAGGCCAACGTCCTGACTTTC

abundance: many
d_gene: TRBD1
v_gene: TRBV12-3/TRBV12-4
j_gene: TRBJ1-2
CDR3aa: CASSLEGQGINYGYTF
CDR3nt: TGTGCCAGCAGTTTAGAGGGACAGGGAATCAACTATGGCTACACCTTC

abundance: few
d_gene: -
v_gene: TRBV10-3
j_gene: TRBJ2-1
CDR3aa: CAISDPRGSYNEQFF
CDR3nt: TGTGCCATCAGTGACCCCCGTGGGTCCTACAATGAGCAGTTCTTC